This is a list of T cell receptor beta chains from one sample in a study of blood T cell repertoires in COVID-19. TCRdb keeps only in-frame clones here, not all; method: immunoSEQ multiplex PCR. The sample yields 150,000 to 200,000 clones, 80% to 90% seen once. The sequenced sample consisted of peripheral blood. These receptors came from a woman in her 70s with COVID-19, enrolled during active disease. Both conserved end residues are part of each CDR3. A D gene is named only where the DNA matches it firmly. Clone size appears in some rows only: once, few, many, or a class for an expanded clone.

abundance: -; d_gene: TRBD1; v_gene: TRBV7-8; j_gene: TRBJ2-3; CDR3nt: TGTGCCAGCAGCTTCGCGACCGGGACAGGCATAAGCACAGATACGCAGTATTTT; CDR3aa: CASSFATGTGISTDTQYF
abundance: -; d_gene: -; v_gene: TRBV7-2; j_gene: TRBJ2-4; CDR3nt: TGTGCCAGCAGCTTGCAGGCGGGGCTTTTAGCCAAAAACATTCAGTACTTC; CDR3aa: CASSLQAGLLAKNIQYF
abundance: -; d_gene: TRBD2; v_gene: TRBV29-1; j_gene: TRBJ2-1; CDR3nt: TGCAGCGTGGGGAAGAGACCGGGACTAGCGGGAGGGAGTGAGCAGTTCTTC; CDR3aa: CSVGKRPGLAGGSEQFF
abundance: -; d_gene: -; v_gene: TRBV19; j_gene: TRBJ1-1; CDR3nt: TGTGCCAGTAGTATCCCCCCGTCCTACGGGAACACTGAAGCTTTCTTT; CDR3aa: CASSIPPSYGNTEAFF
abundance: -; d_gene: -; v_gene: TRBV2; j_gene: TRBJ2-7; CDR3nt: TGTGCCAGCAGTGGAGGACATGTCGAGCAGTACTTC; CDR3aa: CASSGGHVEQYF
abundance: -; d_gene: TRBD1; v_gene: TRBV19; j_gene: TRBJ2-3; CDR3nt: TGTGCCAGTAGTATAGATCAAGGGGGCCTTAGTGGCACAGATACGCAGTATTTT; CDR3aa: CASSIDQGGLSGTDTQYF
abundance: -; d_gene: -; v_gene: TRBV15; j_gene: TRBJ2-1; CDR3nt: TGTGCCACCAGCAGGAACCCCTCGTGGGGAGGCAATGAGCAGTTCTTC; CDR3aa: CATSRNPSWGGNEQFF
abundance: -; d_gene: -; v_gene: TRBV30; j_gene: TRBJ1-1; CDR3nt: TGTGCCTGGAGTGTACCTCAGGTTAGGACTGAAGCTTTCTTT; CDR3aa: CAWSVPQVRTEAFF
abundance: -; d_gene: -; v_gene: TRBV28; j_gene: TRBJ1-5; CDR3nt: TGTGCCAGCAGTAACGTGGGGCCCCGCAATCAGCCCCAGCATTTT; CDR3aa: CASSNVGPRNQPQHF
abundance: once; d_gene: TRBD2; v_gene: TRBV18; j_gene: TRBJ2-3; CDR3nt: TGTGCCAGCTCACTCGGGACTAGCGGGAGCACAGATACGCAGTATTTT; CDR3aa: CASSLGTSGSTDTQYF
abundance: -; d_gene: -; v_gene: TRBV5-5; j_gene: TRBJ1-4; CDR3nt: TGTGCCAGCAGCTTGGGACTGCTTAATGAAAAACTGTTTTTT; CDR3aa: CASSLGLLNEKLFF
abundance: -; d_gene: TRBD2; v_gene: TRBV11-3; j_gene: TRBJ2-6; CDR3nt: TGTGCCAGCAGCTTTCTAGCGGGAGAATCTGGGGCCAACGTCCTGACTTTC; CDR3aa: CASSFLAGESGANVLTF
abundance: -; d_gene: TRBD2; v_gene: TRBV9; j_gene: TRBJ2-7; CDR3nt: TGTGCCAGCAGCGGGACTAGCGGGTCCTACGAGCAGTACTTC; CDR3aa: CASSGTSGSYEQYF
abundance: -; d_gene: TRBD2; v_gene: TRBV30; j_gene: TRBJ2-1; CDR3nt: TGTGCCTGGAACTTGGGACTAGCGGGAGGTTACGAGCAGTTCTTC; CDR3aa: CAWNLGLAGGYEQFF
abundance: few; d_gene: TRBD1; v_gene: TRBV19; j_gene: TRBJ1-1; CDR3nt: TGTGCCAGTAAGCCCCAGGGACAGATGAACACTGAAGCTTTCTTT; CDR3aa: CASKPQGQMNTEAFF
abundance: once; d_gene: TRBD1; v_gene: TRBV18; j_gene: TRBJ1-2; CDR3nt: TGTGCCAGCTCACCAAGGGACAGGGGGCTTCACTATGGCTACACCTTC; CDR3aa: CASSPRDRGLHYGYTF
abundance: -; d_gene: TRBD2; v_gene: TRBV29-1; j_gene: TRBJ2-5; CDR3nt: TGCAGCGTTGAGGGAGGGAAGGGAGAGACCCAGTACTTC; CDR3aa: CSVEGGKGETQYF
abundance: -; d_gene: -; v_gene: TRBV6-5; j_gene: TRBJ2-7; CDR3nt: TGTGCCGGAGGGGAATTCTACGAGCAGTACTTC; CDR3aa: CAGGEFYEQYF
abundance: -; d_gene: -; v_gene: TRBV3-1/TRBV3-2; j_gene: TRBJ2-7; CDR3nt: TGTGCCAGCAGCCCCTGGGGAGCAGGTTACGAGCAGTACTTC; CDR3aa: CASSPWGAGYEQYF
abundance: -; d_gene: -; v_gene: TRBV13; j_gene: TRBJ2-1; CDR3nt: TGTGCCAGCAGCTTAATTACAAGGGACTTTAATGAGCAGTTCTTC; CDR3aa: CASSLITRDFNEQFF
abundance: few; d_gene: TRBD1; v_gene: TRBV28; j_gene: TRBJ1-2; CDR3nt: TGTGCCAGCAGCCCCGAAGTTCAGACAGGGGGCTACACCTTC; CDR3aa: CASSPEVQTGGYTF
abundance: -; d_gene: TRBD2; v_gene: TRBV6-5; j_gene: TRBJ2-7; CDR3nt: TGTGCCAGCAGTAGCGGGACGGTCCTACTCGAGCAGTACTTC; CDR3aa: CASSSGTVLLEQYF
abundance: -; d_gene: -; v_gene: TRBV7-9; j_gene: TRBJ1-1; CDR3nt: TGTGCCAGCAACGTGGACAGTATCACTGAAGCTTTCTTT; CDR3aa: CASNVDSITEAFF
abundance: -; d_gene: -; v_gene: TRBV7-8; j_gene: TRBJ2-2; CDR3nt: TGTGCCAGCAGCCCTGCTACTAGTCGTTCCGGGGAGCTGTTTTTT; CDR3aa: CASSPATSRSGELFF
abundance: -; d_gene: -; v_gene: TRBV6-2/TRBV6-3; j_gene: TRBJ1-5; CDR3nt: TGTGCCAGCAGTTACCCGAGGAGGGAGGGCCTCAATCAGCCCCAGCATTTT; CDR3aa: CASSYPRREGLNQPQHF
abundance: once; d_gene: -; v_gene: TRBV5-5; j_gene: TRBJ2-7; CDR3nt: TGTGCCAGCAGCTTGACAGGGACGTCCTACGAGCAGTACTTC; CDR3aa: CASSLTGTSYEQYF
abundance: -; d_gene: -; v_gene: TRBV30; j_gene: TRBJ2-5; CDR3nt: TGTGCCTGGAAAGGAGCGAGAGGTCCCACCGAGACCCAGTACTTC; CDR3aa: CAWKGARGPTETQYF
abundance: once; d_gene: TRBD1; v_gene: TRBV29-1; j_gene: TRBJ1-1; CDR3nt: TGCAGCGTCCGTAGGGGGCAGAACACTGAAGCTTTCTTT; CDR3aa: CSVRRGQNTEAFF
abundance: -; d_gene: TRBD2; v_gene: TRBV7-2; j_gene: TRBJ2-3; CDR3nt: TGTGCCAGCACAACATTCCCCCCTAGCGGGTTCAGCACAGATACGCAGTATTTT; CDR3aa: CASTTFPPSGFSTDTQYF
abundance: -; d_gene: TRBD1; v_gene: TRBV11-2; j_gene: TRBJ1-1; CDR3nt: TGTGCCAGCAGCTTCGGACAGGGTCAGGCTGAAGCTTTCTTT; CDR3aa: CASSFGQGQAEAFF
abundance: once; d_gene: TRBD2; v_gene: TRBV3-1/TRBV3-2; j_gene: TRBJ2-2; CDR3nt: TGTGCCAGCAGCCAAGGGACTAGCGGGAGTGTGAACACCGGGGAGCTGTTTTTT; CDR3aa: CASSQGTSGSVNTGELFF
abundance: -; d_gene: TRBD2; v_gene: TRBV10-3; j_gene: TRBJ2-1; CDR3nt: TGTGCCATCAGTGCCCGGACTAGTGACAATGAGCAGTTCTTC; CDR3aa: CAISARTSDNEQFF
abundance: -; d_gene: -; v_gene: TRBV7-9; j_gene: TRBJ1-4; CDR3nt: TGTGCCAGCAGCTTAATAGGGGACTCCCTTACACTGTTTTTT; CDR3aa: CASSLIGDSLTLFF
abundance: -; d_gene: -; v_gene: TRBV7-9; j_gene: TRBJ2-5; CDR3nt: TGTGCCAGCAGCTTGATTATGGGGCCAGAGACCCAGTACTTC; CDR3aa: CASSLIMGPETQYF
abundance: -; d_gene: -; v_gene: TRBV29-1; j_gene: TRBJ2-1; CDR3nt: TGCAGCGTTCCCCTAACTAGCCGGTACAATGAGCAGTTCTTC; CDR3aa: CSVPLTSRYNEQFF
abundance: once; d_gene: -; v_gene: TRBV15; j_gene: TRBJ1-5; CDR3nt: TGTGCCACCAGCAGAGACTTGGAGGCCAATCAGCCCCAGCATTTT; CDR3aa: CATSRDLEANQPQHF
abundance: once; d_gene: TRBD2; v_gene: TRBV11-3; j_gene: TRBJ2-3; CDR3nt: TGTGCCAGCAGCCCGGGACTAGCGGGAGAGAGTACGCAGTATTTT; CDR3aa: CASSPGLAGESTQYF
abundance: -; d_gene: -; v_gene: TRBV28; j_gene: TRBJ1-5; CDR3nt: TGTGCCAGCAGGGATGGGGGGTCAGTGCGTCAGCCCCAGCATTTT; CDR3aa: CASRDGGSVRQPQHF
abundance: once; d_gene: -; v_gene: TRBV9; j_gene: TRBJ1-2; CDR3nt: TGTGCCAGCAGCCCTCGGGTGACAGTTAACTATGGCTACACCTTC; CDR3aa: CASSPRVTVNYGYTF
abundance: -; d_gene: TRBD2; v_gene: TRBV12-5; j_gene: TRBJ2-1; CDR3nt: TGTGCTAGTGGTTTGGTATACGGGACTAGCGGAGACAATGAGCAGTTCTTC; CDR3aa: CASGLVYGTSGDNEQFF